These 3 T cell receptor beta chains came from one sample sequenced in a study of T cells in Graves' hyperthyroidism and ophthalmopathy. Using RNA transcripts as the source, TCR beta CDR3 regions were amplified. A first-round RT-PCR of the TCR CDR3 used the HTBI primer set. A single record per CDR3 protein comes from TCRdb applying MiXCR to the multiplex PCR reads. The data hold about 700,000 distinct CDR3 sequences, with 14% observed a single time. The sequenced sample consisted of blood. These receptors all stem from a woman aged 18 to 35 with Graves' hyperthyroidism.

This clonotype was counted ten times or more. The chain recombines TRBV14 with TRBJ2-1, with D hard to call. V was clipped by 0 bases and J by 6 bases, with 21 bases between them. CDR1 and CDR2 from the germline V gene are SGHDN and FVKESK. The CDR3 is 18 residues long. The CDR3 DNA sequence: TGTGCCAGCAGCCAAGATTGGCTTGGTAGCCCTCATTCCAATGAGCAGTTCTTC. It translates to CASSQDWLGSPHSNEQFF.

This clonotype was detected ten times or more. CDR3 in amino acids: CASSSNMGPFTDTQYF. CDR3 nucleotide sequence: TGTGCCAGCAGCTCGAATATGGGTCCCTTCACAGATACGCAGTATTTT. V is TRBV7-2 and J is TRBJ2-3; no clear D. The CDR3 has 16 amino acids. Trimming removed 4 bases from V and 2 bases from J, with 16 bases in between. Germline values: CDR1 SGHTA, CDR2 FQGNSA.

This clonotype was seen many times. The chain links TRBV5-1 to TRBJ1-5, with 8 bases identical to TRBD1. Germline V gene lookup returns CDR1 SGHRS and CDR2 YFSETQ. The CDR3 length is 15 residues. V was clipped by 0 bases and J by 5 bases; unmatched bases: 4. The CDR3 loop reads CASSLVGQGDQPQHF. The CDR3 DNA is TGCGCCAGCAGCTTGGTCGGACAGGGCGATCAGCCCCAGCATTTT.